The following is a T cell receptor beta chain sequence with its context. Its recognized antigen is unknown. No per-base quality is available; no much larger clone lies one base away. The record originates from a study of blood T cells in healthy people across ages (dated by TCRdb to between 2014 and 2017). Regarding the complete study: Template switching captured roughly one uniquely barcoded TCR beta cDNA molecule per two T cells in model experiments. The study measured age-related changes in TCR beta repertoire diversity using deep sequencing normalized with unique cDNA molecular identifiers. The donors were split into four age groups: young (average around 16 years), middle-aged (39), aged (more than 60) and long-lived (more than 80). To avoid experimental bias, donors of different ages were distributed randomly across sequencing lanes. Two additional independent replicas of 1 million unique cDNA reads from the same blood draw were analyzed for two donors (one aged 18 to 30 and one aged 80 or older).

The investigation overall reported the following: Observed TCR beta diversity per million T cells fell roughly linearly with age, and a significant reduction was already apparent by age about 36. Because profiling used bulk unsorted PBMCs, naive and antigen-experienced compartments could not be compared conclusively. The percentage of naive T cells measured by flow cytometry correlated strongly with observed TCR beta diversity. Compared with the aged group, more naive CD4+ T cells, fewer expanded clones and increased TCR diversity were shown by the long-lived group, suggesting age selection. Donor CMV infection status was unknown, potentially confounding age-related changes in expanded clonotypes. Estimates of total diversity based on one million sequenced T cells were regarded as lower bounds and as underestimates.

Donors were a few dozen systemically healthy Caucasian individuals from Russia aged roughly 6 to 90 years. Each donor gave 8.5 to 10 milliliters of peripheral blood, collected into EDTA-treated Vacutainer tubes. PBMCs were isolated by Ficoll-Paque density-gradient centrifugation, with at least 6 million obtained per sample. Trizol reagent was used to extract total RNA from PBMCs, with at least 5.5 micrograms per sample. The percentages of naive CD45RAhigh/CD27high T cells were determined by flow cytometry on a PBMC aliquot from every donor. Libraries were prepared through 5' RACE. Sequencing instrument: Illumina HiSeq 2500. The second PCR ran for roughly 6 to 11 cycles and used a J-beta primer mix along with a sample-barcoded 5' primer. A template-switch 5' adaptor carrying 12 random nucleotides introduced a unique molecular identifier onto each TCR beta cDNA molecule. Each sample yielded at least 2.5 million CDR3-containing paired-end reads. First-strand cDNA was synthesized from all RNA with the Mint cDNA synthesis kit, primed by a TRBC-specific oligonucleotide. Following uracil-DNA glycosylase treatment, all cDNA underwent a first 18-cycle PCR with the universal primers M1SS and BC2_uni_R. As for the original processing: For normalization, 1 million high-quality reads were randomly selected from each sample, with every read carrying a distinct molecular identifier. Instead of being binned into consensus sequences, reads with shared molecular identifiers were discarded. MiTCR, with a Q25 quality threshold and the strictest error-elimination algorithm, was used for CDR3 identification, clonotype clustering and error correction. A nonparametric unseen species model with Euler transformation was used to estimate a lower bound on total TCR beta diversity. TCRdb took the public reads, trimmed them with fastp at Q25, ran MiXCR for clone calling and kept in-frame beta chains. Entries that share a CDR3 protein sequence are merged under the most common genes and DNA. What appears here as the V and J calls and clone size reflects TCRdb's work, not the paper's. Within this sample are approximately 1.5 million distinct CDR3 sequences, with about 31% of them counted one time only. The biggest ten clones account for approximately 11% of the sample.

Its CDR3 holds 15 amino acids, cysteine through phenylalanine. The entry retains the CDR3 DNA only, 45 bases that are in frame from base 1. CDR1 and CDR2 were assigned from the germline V gene as MGHRA and YSYEKL. V lost 0 bases and J lost 6 bases; the stretch between them is 15 bases long. Recombination joined TRBV4-1 with TRBJ2-7; the D gene is tentatively TRBD1 or TRBD2, each matching 5 bases. Sequencing was performed on blood. The TCR sequence derives from a woman aged 30 to 39 in good health. The DNA is TGCGCCAGCAGCCAAGAGGGGACGAGGGGTTCCGAGCAGTACTTC. Its protein reads: CASSQEGTRGSEQYF.